The sample holds a few counts of the clone carrying this TCR beta chain. The data originate from a study of early T cells in non-severe SARS-CoV-2 infection. Trimming cost V 3 bases and J 4 bases, with 13 bases left between them. CDR3 length: 14 amino acids. CDR1 SGDLS and CDR2 YYNGEE come from the germline V gene. TCRdb re-derived calls from the 5' RACE reads in MiXCR, one entry per CDR3 protein. The profile shows approximately 100,000 distinct CDR3 sequences, 9.5% to 11% of them singletons. The sequenced sample consisted of whole blood. V usage is TRBV9 and J usage is TRBJ2-5, with D possibly being TRBD2 (7 bases). The sequence derives from an adult who was a healthcare worker with PCR-confirmed SARS-CoV-2 infection or an uninfected control (not recorded which). The CDR3 bases are TGTGCCAGCAGCGCGGGGGGCGCCGGAGAGACCCAGTACTTC. Its translation is CASSAGGAGETQYF.